The subject of this entry is one T cell receptor (beta chain). The sample is drawn from a study of blood T cell repertoires in COVID-19. Study-wide context: Samples representing acute and convalescent COVID-19 were sourced from the United States, Italy and Spain. Sources were T cells, B-cell-depleted T cells, or PBMCs; the material itself was cDNA or gDNA.

Per the study methods: Nucleated cell counts were estimated from reference gene primer amplification. Sequencing used immunoSEQ multiplex PCR; TCRdb keeps in-frame clones, though not all of them. V, J and clone size are taken as reported in that table, and D and trimming were inferred from the DNA itself. In the table there are around 150,000 clones, roughly 90% of which are singletons. The CDR3 is 16 amino acids. Per the germline V gene, CDR1 is MNHEY and CDR2 is SVGAGI. V dropped 1 base and J dropped 6 bases, with 15 bases sitting between them. The chain joins TRBV6-5 to TRBJ2-2; possible D gene TRBD1, 7 bases. The source of this sequence is a man between 60 and 75 years old with acute or convalescent COVID-19. Source material: peripheral blood. This chain's CDR3 is CASSYWRGQRAGELFF. In nucleotides, the CDR3 is TGTGCCAGCAGTTACTGGAGGGGACAGCGGGCCGGGGAGCTGTTTTTT.